This T cell receptor (beta chain) was found in a study of T cells in Graves' hyperthyroidism and ophthalmopathy (dated by TCRdb to between 2017 and 2020). For the wider study: Peripheral blood was sampled at the time of initial diagnosis, prior to any treatment. To identify distinguishing TCR V-J signatures, a discovery cohort of about 100 patients was used, comprising some 45 with Graves' ophthalmopathy and 57 with stable Graves' hyperthyroidism. An independent validation cohort of fewer than 20 hyperthyroidism patients and more than 15 patients who later progressed to ophthalmopathy tested prospective prediction of ophthalmopathy. The approximately 98 discovery patients were randomly divided into training and test sets at a 7:3 ratio. The study also compared thyroid tissue and blood T-cell repertoires from more than 5 Graves' hyperthyroidism patients. Following sampling, methimazole starting at 30 mg daily was given to hyperthyroidism patients, and high-dose intravenous methylprednisolone was given to ophthalmopathy patients. The paper reports TCR Vbeta CDR3 sequencing of over 130 peripheral blood samples: some 41 ophthalmopathy, fewer than 85 hyperthyroidism and around 17 progressor patients. Study-wide conclusions, independent of this receptor: Blood samples also contained most of the expanded thyroid clonotypes (frequency above 0.001), which suggests that blood repertoires may reflect thyroid immune responses. Sample size was not statistically predetermined, and blinding of investigators to group allocation was not performed. In validation, the model predicted progression to ophthalmopathy a median of about 6 months before onset, with over 60% sensitivity and roughly 73% specificity. A model built on a 13 V-J signature distinguished ophthalmopathy from stable hyperthyroidism, reaching about 88% sensitivity and 81.08% specificity in cross-validation and 80%/75% in testing.

The TCR beta CDR3 regions were amplified from RNA transcripts. For the first round of RT-PCR on the TCR CDR3, the HTBI primer set was used together with the Qiagen OneStep RT-PCR kit. Libraries were constructed in a second round of multiplex PCR, after which size selection and purification were performed. Paired-end sequencing of the libraries was performed with 100 bp reads on an Illumina HiSeq2000. As for the original processing: SOAPnuke was used to process the raw data, removing reads that contained adapters or uncalled bases, had a mean Phred below 15, or lacked an exact match to the constant primer or identifier. High-quality paired reads were merged using COPE v1.2.5, and each unique nucleotide sequence was defined as a clonotype. MiTCR v1.1 was used to align the clonotypes against IMGT TRBV, TRBD and TRBJ reference segments. The analysis was restricted to V-J combinations with a frequency above 0.0001, which together covered just over 99% of the repertoires. The TCS score was defined as the ratio of F50 (clonal expansion) to E x V (chaos), calculated using BLOSUM62-based TCRdist between CDR3 peptides within each V-J. Welch's t-statistics and random forest reduced fewer than 550 V-J features to 13, which were used in a naive Bayes classifier (R e1071). The public reads were run again by TCRdb, first through fastp at Q25 and then through MiXCR, and only productive beta chains were kept. Rows are combined by CDR3 protein, so each entry shows the most common genes and DNA. The V and J calls here are based on TCRdb, not the publication. This sample has hundreds of thousands of distinct CDR3 sequences in its table, and just under 15% of those were observed once. About 30% of the sample belongs to the ten largest clones.

Trimming at the junction amounts to 5 bases on V and 1 base on J, and the germline ends lie 16 bases apart. The CDR3 measures 16 amino acids from cysteine to phenylalanine. The read is trimmed to its CDR3 DNA, 48 bases read in frame from base 1. Via the germline V gene, CDR1 is SGHRS and CDR2 YFSETQ. This clonotype came up many times. The target of this receptor is not known. Base qualities are not recorded, but no much larger clone differs from it by a single base. Graves' hyperthyroidism was defined as stable when no progression to ophthalmopathy occurred over 18 months of follow-up. Hyperthyroidism patients were aged 18 to 65 years and newly diagnosed, with disease duration of less than 2 months. The study excluded patients with uncontrolled infections, other autoimmune diseases, pregnancy or lactation. Diagnoses relied on clinical symptoms, serum thyroxine and TRAb, thyroid ultrasound and orbital computed tomography. Ficoll-Paque density gradient centrifugation was used to isolate PBMCs from 9.5 to 10 ml of fresh peripheral blood. Total RNA was extracted with Trizol reagent, and quality was checked on an Agilent 2100 Bioanalyzer.

This receptor chain uses TRBV5-1 and TRBJ1-3; TRBD1 is possibly the D segment (6 matching bases). Material for sequencing was blood. This clonotype was obtained from a woman aged 25 to 39 with Graves' hyperthyroidism. The DNA is as follows: TGCGCCAGCAGTAACCTAGGACAGCTATCTGGAAACACCATATATTTT. Its protein is CASSNLGQLSGNTIYF.